The rows below give T cell receptor beta chains drawn from one sample of a study of blood T cell repertoires in COVID-19. Some clones are missing from TCRdb's copy, which holds only in-frame ones; the method was immunoSEQ multiplex PCR. Of about 80,000 clones listed, roughly 88% are singletons. Sequences were obtained from peripheral blood. The receptors derive from a woman of 80 years or more with acute or convalescent COVID-19. Both conserved end residues are part of each CDR3. A D gene is named only where the DNA matches it firmly. Expanded clones get a size class; other rows say once, few or many, or leave the size out.

TRBJ1-1 | . | 12 | . | TRBV11-2 | TGTGCCAGCAGCGCACGGGACATGGGAGCTTTCTTT | CASSARDMGAFF
TRBJ2-7 | . | 14 | . | TRBV7-2 | TGTGCCAGCAGCCCGGGATGGGGTAACTACGAGCAGTACTTC | CASSPGWGNYEQYF
TRBJ2-2 | . | 14 | . | TRBV18 | TGTGCCAGCTCACCATACAGGGACACCGGGGAGCTGTTTTTT | CASSPYRDTGELFF
TRBJ1-2 | . | 11 | . | TRBV20-1 | TGCAGTGCATTACAGGGTACGCGCTACACCTTC | CSALQGTRYTF
TRBJ2-7 | TRBD1 | 17 | few | TRBV6-2/TRBV6-3 | TGTGCCAGCAGCTATTTGCGGGGACAGGGGGTTTTTTACGAGCAGTACTTC | CASSYLRGQGVFYEQYF
TRBJ2-6 | . | 15 | once | TRBV7-9 | TGTGCCAGCAGCCCCCGGACAGCTGGGGCCAACGTCCTGACTTTC | CASSPRTAGANVLTF
TRBJ2-7 | TRBD2 | 17 | once | TRBV27 | TGTGCCAGCAGTTCCTACGGACTAGCGGGAGGGCCCAACGAGCAGTACTTC | CASSSYGLAGGPNEQYF
TRBJ2-2 | TRBD2 | 17 | . | TRBV7-6 | TGTGCCAGCAGCTTAGGCCTAGCGGGAGTGGGAACCGGGGAGCTGTTTTTT | CASSLGLAGVGTGELFF
TRBJ1-1 | . | 14 | . | TRBV10-3 | TGTGCCATCAGTGAGTCGGGGGGGAGAACTGAAGCTTTCTTT | CAISESGGRTEAFF
TRBJ2-3 | TRBD1 | 15 | . | TRBV27 | TGTGCCAGCAGTTCACCGGGACAGGGGCGCGATACGCAGTATTTT | CASSSPGQGRDTQYF
TRBJ1-1 | TRBD1 | 18 | . | TRBV9 | TGTGCCAGCAGCGCCCCCTCCGGGACAGGGGGGATGAACACTGAAGCTTTCTTT | CASSAPSGTGGMNTEAFF
TRBJ1-1 | TRBD1 | 15 | . | TRBV7-8 | TGTGCCAGCAGGCAAACAGGGGCACAGAACACTGAAGCTTTCTTT | CASRQTGAQNTEAFF
TRBJ2-4 | TRBD1 | 16 | . | TRBV5-1 | TGCGCCAGCAGCCCGGGACAGGGGGCGCTTTTCGACATTCAGTACTTC | CASSPGQGALFDIQYF
TRBJ1-1 | . | 15 | once | TRBV19 | TGTGCCAGTAGTATATTCGGCGGGAGGGACACTGAAGCTTTCTTT | CASSIFGGRDTEAFF
TRBJ1-1 | TRBD1 | 15 | . | TRBV6-5 | TGTGCCAGCAGTTACCAGGGACAGGGGAGGACTGAAGCTTTCTTT | CASSYQGQGRTEAFF
TRBJ1-2 | . | 15 | . | TRBV6-1 | TGTGCCAGCAGTGAAATGGCAGGGAGGAACTATGGCTACACCTTC | CASSEMAGRNYGYTF
TRBJ1-5 | . | 15 | . | TRBV4-3 | TGCGCCAGCAGCCAAGATACGGGAGGCAATCAGCCCCAGCATTTT | CASSQDTGGNQPQHF
TRBJ2-7 | TRBD1 | 15 | once | TRBV5-1 | TGCGCCAGCAGCTTGGCCACGGGACAGGGCTACGAGCAGTACTTC | CASSLATGQGYEQYF
TRBJ2-1 | TRBD1 | 15 | . | TRBV29-1 | TGCAGCGTGGCGGGTTTAGACAGGGTTTTGGATGAGCAGTTCTTC | CSVAGLDRVLDEQFF
TRBJ1-2 | TRBD1 | 14 | once | TRBV11-2 | TGTGCCAGCAGCTCTAGACAGGGGAGCTATGGCTACACCTTC | CASSSRQGSYGYTF
TRBJ2-1 | TRBD2 | 15 | . | TRBV5-1 | TGCGCCAGCAGCTCCGGGACTAGCGGTTACAATGAGCAGTTCTTC | CASSSGTSGYNEQFF
TRBJ1-4 | . | 12 | . | TRBV7-8 | TGTGCCAGCAGCTTAGATGGCGGGAAACTGTTTTTT | CASSLDGGKLFF
TRBJ1-2 | . | 12 | . | TRBV5-5 | TGTGCCAGCAGCTTGGAGGTCGGGGGCTACACCTTC | CASSLEVGGYTF
TRBJ2-3 | . | 18 | . | TRBV9 | TGTGCCAGCAGCGTAGCGGAGGGGGGGCCGGGCAGCACAGATACGCAGTATTTT | CASSVAEGGPGSTDTQYF
TRBJ2-3 | TRBD2 | 15 | . | TRBV3-1/TRBV3-2 | TGTGCCAGCAGCCAAGGACTAGCTAGGACAGATACGCAGTATTTT | CASSQGLARTDTQYF
TRBJ2-7 | TRBD1 | 19 | . | TRBV15 | TGTGCCACCAGCAGATACCGGGACAGGGGGCTTGCGGGACCTTCCGAGCAGTACTTC | CATSRYRDRGLAGPSEQYF
TRBJ1-2 | . | 15 | . | TRBV6-5 | TGTGCCAGCTCCACGCTGGGTCAGGGCGGCTATGGCTACACCTTC | CASSTLGQGGYGYTF
TRBJ2-1 | TRBD1 | 15 | once | TRBV5-1 | TGCGCCAGCAGCTTAAGCCCGGGACAGGGGAGTGAGCAGTTCTTC | CASSLSPGQGSEQFF
TRBJ1-1 | TRBD1 | 13 | . | TRBV2 | TGTGCCAGCAGGGACAGGGGCGAGGGTGAAGCTTTCTTT | CASRDRGEGEAFF
TRBJ1-1 | TRBD1 | 14 | . | TRBV6-5 | TGTGCCAGCAGTTACCAGACAGGGCCCACTGAAGCTTTCTTT | CASSYQTGPTEAFF
TRBJ1-3 | . | 15 | . | TRBV19 | TGTGCCAGTAGTAAAGAGGAGGCCTCTGGAAACACCATATATTTT | CASSKEEASGNTIYF
TRBJ2-3 | TRBD1 | 16 | . | TRBV24-1 | TGTGCCACCAGTGATCGCGGACAGGGCCTCACAGATACGCAGTATTTT | CATSDRGQGLTDTQYF
TRBJ2-1 | . | 16 | . | TRBV11-3 | TGTGCCAGCAGCTTAGGTGGGGCAGGAACGAGGAATGAGCAGTTCTTC | CASSLGGAGTRNEQFF
TRBJ1-2 | TRBD1 | 14 | few | TRBV9 | TGTGCCAGCAGCCCACAGACAGGGGACTATGGCTACACCTTC | CASSPQTGDYGYTF
TRBJ2-1 | TRBD2 | 21 | . | TRBV6-6 | TGTGCCAGCAGTCTGACCTGGGCGGGGTCTCTAGCGGGAGGATCCTACAATGAGCAGTTCTTC | CASSLTWAGSLAGGSYNEQFF
TRBJ2-7 | TRBD1 | 15 | . | TRBV5-1 | TGCGCCAGCAGCTCGGGGACCGGGACAGTCTACGAGCAGTACTTC | CASSSGTGTVYEQYF
TRBJ1-1 | . | 14 | few | TRBV5-1 | TGCGCCAGCAGCTCATGGGACAAGAACACTGAAGCTTTCTTT | CASSSWDKNTEAFF
TRBJ2-1 | . | 15 | few | TRBV5-6 | TGTGCCAGCAGCTTGAGGGCGGGGAGCTACAATGAGCAGTTCTTC | CASSLRAGSYNEQFF
TRBJ2-4 | TRBD2 | 19 | . | TRBV6-6 | TGTGCCAGCAGTCCATTCGGCGGGGGGGCCAAATTAGCCAAAAACATTCAGTACTTC | CASSPFGGGAKLAKNIQYF
TRBJ1-1 | . | 13 | . | TRBV5-1 | TGCGCCAGCAGCTTCAGGGAGGGCACTGAAGCTTTCTTT | CASSFREGTEAFF
TRBJ2-1 | TRBD1 | 15 | . | TRBV7-2 | TGTGCCAGCAGCGCTGGGACAGGGAGATGGAGTGAGCAGTTCTTC | CASSAGTGRWSEQFF